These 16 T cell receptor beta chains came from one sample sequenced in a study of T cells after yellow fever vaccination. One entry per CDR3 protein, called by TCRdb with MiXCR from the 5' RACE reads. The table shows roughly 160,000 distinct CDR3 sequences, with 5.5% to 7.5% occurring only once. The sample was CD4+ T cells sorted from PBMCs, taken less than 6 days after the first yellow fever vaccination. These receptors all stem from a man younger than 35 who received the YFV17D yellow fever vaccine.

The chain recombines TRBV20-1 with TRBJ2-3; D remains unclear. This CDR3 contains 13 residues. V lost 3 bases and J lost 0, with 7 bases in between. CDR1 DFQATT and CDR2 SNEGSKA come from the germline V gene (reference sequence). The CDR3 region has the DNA TGCAGTGCTAGGATGGTTAGCACAGATACGCAGTATTTT. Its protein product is CSARMVSTDTQYF.

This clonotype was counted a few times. As DNA, the CDR3 is TGTGCCAGCAGCCAAGACCCCGTCGGAAACGGCTACACCTTC. Translation: CASSQDPVGNGYTF. The chain combines TRBV4-2 with TRBJ1-2; D is ambiguous. V lost 0 bases, J lost 8 bases, and 13 bases lay in between. In germline, CDR1 is LGHNA, CDR2 YNFKEQ. The CDR3 has 14 residues.

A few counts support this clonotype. CDR3 sequence reads: CASSLDWGPFSYEQYV. The CDR3 coding sequence is TGCGCCAGCAGCTTGGATTGGGGACCGTTCTCCTACGAGCAGTACGTC. This chain links TRBV5-1 with TRBJ2-7; D could derive from TRBD1 or TRBD2 (5 bases each). Germline V gene sequence: CDR1 SGHRS, CDR2 YFSETQ. The CDR3 runs to 16 residues. Trimming cost V 0 bases and J 0 bases, with 13 bases left between them.

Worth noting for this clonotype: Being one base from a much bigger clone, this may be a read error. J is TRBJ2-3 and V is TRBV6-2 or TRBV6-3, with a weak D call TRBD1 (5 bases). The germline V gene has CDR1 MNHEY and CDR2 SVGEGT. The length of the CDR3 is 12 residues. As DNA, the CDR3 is TGTGCCAGCACCCAGGGCACAGATACGAAGTATTTT. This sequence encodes CASTQGTDTKYF.

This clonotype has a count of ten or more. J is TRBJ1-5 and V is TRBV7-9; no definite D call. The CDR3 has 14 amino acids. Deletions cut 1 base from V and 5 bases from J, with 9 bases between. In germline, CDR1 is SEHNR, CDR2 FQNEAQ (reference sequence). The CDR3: CASSLGETHQPQHF. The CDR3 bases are TGTGCCAGCAGCTTAGGGGAGACCCATCAGCCCCAGCATTTT.

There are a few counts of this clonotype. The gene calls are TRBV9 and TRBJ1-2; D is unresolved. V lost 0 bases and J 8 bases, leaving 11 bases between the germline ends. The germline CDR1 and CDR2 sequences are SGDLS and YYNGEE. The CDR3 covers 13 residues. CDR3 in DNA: TGTGCCAGCAGCGTAGAGTGGGCATGGGGCTACACCTTC. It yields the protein CASSVEWAWGYTF.

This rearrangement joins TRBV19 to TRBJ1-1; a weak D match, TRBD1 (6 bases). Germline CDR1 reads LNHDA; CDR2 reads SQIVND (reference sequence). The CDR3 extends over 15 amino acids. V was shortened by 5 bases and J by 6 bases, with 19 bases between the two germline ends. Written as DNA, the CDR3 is TGTGCCAGTAGTTCGTACAGGGTTCAGGTCGCTGAAGCTTTCTTT. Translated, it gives CASSSYRVQVAEAFF.

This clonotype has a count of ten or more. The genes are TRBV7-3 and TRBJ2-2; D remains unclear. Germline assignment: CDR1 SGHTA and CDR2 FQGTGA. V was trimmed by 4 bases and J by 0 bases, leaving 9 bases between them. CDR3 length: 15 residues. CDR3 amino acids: CASSSQSPNTGELFF. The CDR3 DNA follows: TGTGCCAGCAGCTCACAGTCTCCGAACACCGGGGAGCTGTTTTTT.

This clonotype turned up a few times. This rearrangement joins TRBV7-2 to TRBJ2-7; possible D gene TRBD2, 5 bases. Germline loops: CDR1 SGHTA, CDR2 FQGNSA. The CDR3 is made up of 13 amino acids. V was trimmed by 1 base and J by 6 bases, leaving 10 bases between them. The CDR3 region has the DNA TGTGCCAGCAGCTTAGGAATGAGGGCCGAGCAGTACTTC. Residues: CASSLGMRAEQYF.

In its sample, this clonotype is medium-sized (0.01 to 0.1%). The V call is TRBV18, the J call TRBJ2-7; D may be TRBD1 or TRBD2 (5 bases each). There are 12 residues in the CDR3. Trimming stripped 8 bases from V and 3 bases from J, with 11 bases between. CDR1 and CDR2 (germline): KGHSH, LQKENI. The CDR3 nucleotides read TGTGCCAGCAGCCCTGGGGGCTACGAGCAGTACTTC. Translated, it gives CASSPGGYEQYF. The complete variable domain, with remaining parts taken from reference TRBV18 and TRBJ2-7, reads NAGVMQNPRHLVRRRGQEARLRCSPMKGHSHVYWYRQLPEEGLKFMVYLQKENIIDESGMPKERFSAEFPKEGPSILRIQQVVRGDSAAYFCASSPGGYEQYFGPGTRLTVT.

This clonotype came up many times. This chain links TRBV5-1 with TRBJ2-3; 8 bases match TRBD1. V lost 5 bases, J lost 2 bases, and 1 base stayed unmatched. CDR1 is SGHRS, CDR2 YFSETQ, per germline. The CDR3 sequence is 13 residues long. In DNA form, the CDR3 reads TGCGCCAGCAGGGACAGGGACACAGATACGCAGTATTTT. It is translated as CASRDRDTDTQYF.

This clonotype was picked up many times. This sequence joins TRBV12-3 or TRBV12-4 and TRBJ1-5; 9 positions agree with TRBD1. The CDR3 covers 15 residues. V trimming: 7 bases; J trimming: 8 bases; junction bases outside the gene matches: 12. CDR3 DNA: TGTGCCAGCACCAACACACGACAGGGGGTAAAGCCCCAGCATTTT. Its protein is CASTNTRQGVKPQHF.

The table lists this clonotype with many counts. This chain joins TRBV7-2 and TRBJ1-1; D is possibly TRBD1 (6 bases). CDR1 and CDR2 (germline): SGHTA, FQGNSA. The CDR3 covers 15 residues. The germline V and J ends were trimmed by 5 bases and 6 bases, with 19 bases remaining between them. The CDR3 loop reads CASSQRGGRRAEAFF. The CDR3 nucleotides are TGTGCCAGCAGCCAAAGAGGGGGGCGAAGGGCTGAAGCTTTCTTT. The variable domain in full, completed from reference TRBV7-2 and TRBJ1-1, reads GAGVSQSPSNKVTEKGKDVELRCDPISGHTALYWYRQSLGQGLEFLIYFQGNSAPDKSGLPSDRFSAERTGGSVSTLTIQRTQQEDSAVYLCASSQRGGRRAEAFFGQGTRLTVV.

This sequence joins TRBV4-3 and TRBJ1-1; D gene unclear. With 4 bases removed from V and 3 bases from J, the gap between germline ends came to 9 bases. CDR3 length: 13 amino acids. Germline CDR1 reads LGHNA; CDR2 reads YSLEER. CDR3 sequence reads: CASSRYKYTEAFF. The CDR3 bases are TGCGCCAGCAGCCGGTACAAGTACACTGAAGCTTTCTTT.

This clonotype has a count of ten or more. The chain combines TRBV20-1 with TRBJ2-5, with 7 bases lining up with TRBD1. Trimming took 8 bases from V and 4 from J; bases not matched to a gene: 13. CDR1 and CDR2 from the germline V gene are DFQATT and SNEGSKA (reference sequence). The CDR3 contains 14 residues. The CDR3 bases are TGCAGTTCCCCGATCCAGGGGGTTATAGAGACCCAGTACTTC. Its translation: CSSPIQGVIETQYF.

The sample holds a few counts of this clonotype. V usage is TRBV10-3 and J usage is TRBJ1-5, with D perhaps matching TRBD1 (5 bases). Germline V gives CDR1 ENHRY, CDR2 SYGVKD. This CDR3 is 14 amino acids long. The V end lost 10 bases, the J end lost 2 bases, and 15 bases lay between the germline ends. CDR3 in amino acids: CATAPRVGNQPQHF. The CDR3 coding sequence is TGTGCCACCGCCCCCAGGGTGGGCAATCAGCCCCAGCATTTT.